This T cell receptor (beta chain) stems from a study of cytomegalovirus exposure and HLA in healthy donors. Use of 60 Vbeta and 13 Jbeta primers characterized the PCR. As originally analysed: About 11 million of the roughly 80 million unique TCR beta chains counted in a later analysis were shared. Some clones are missing from TCRdb's copy, which holds only in-frame ones; the method was immunoSEQ multiplex PCR. The DNA gave D and trimming, while V, J and clone size come from that table. The sample yields over 100,000 clones, about 79% seen once. The CDR3 sequence is 13 residues long. Unmatched junction bases numbered 14, after V lost 10 bases and J lost 11 bases. Germline CDR1 is MNHNS and CDR2 is SASEGT.

The sequencing sample was made of PBMCs. This clonotype was sampled from a human donor in good health. V gene TRBV6-1 combines with J gene TRBJ1-2; TRBD1 matches 9 bases. The CDR3 DNA reads as TGTGCCACTCGTCCGGGACAGGGTATGTGGTACACCTTC. Its translation is CATRPGQGMWYTF.